Below are 25 T cell receptor beta chains sequenced from a single sample in a study of shared clonotypes between healthy human individuals. TCRdb's table, derived via immunoSEQ multiplex PCR, lists solely in-frame clones and lacks some. Of about 2 million clones in the sample, roughly 94% are singletons; the top ten hold 0.13%. The sequenced material came from naive CD4+ T cells sorted from blood. Subset given: CD45RA+ positively selected. These receptors all come from a man aged 18-30 years in good health.

As for this clone: A much larger clone lies a single base off, so this may be a read error. The same CDR3 can be traced to other DNA sequences in this sample. The rearrangement uses TRBV7-2 and TRBJ1-5, with 8 bases that match TRBD1. In germline, CDR1 is SGHTA, CDR2 FQGNSA. V trimming: 6 bases; J trimming: 2 bases; junction bases outside the gene matches: 3. CDR3 length: 14 amino acids. The CDR3 loop is CASSPTGGNQPQHF. CDR3 sequence (DNA): TGTGCCAGCAGTCCGACAGGGGGCAATCAGCCCCAGCATTTT.

The V gene is TRBV4-3, the J gene TRBJ2-3, with TRBD1 identical over 7 bases. Germline CDR1 LGHNA, CDR2 YSLEER. The CDR3 extends over 17 amino acids. With 0 bases clipped from V and 3 bases from J, the junction kept 9 bases outside the gene matches. The CDR3 region has the DNA TGCGCCAGCAGCCAAGAATGGGGGACAGCAGTTACAGATACGCAGTATTTT. This gives the protein CASSQEWGTAVTDTQYF.

V gene TRBV7-2 combines with J gene TRBJ2-2, with D perhaps TRBD1 or TRBD2 (5 bases each). V lost 5 bases, J lost 6 bases, and 13 bases lay in between. The CDR3 runs to 14 residues. Per germline, CDR1 SGHTA and CDR2 FQGNSA. The CDR3 loop is CASSLGVAPGELFF. For the CDR3, the DNA is TGTGCCAGCAGCCTGGGGGTGGCACCCGGGGAGCTGTTTTTT.

The CDR3 protein is CASSFYGREKEKLFF. As DNA, the CDR3 is TGTGCCAGCAGCTTTTATGGCAGGGAGAAAGAAAAACTGTTTTTT. The J gene is TRBJ1-4, the V gene TRBV11-2; D is perhaps TRBD1 (5 bases). Trimming took off 3 bases at V and 8 bases at J, with 16 bases between the two ends. The germline CDR1 and CDR2 sequences are SGHAT and FQNNGV. The CDR3 totals 15 residues.

The CDR3 spells CASSLGDRGQGQPQHF. The CDR3 DNA is TGTGCCAGCAGCTTGGGAGACAGGGGGCAAGGGCAGCCCCAGCATTTT. The chain is built from TRBV7-2 and TRBJ1-5, with 10 bases identical to TRBD1. Germline V gives CDR1 SGHTA, CDR2 FQGNSA. CDR3 length equals 16 residues. The J segment lost 7 bases and the V segment lost 3 bases, leaving 9 bases of the junction unmatched.

CDR3 coding DNA: TGTGCCAGCAGCCTAGACAGGCCCGCCGGAAACACCATATATTTT. This encodes CASSLDRPAGNTIYF. The chain has TRBV7-8 and TRBJ1-3, with a tentative D call TRBD1 (6 bases). The germline V and J ends were trimmed by 5 bases and 4 bases, with 15 bases remaining between them. The CDR3 extends over 15 amino acids. In germline, CDR1 is SGHVS, CDR2 FQNEAQ.

The chain joins TRBV18 to TRBJ1-2; D call uncertain. The germline gives CDR1 KGHSH, CDR2 LQKENI. This CDR3 spans 14 amino acids. Between the trimmed V and J ends, which lost 6 bases and 4 bases, there was a span of 15 bases. The CDR3 coding sequence is TGTGCCAGCTCCCCCGCTGGAGATTTCTATGGCTACACCTTC. This translates into CASSPAGDFYGYTF.

The V gene is TRBV28, the J gene TRBJ2-7; D unresolved. The CDR3 contains 14 residues. Trimming took 6 bases from V and 4 from J, leaving 16 bases between them. Germline V gene data show CDR1 as MDHEN and CDR2 as SYDVKM. CDR3 in DNA: TGTGCCAGCAGCGGGTCAACGACACTTTACGAGCAGTACTTC. Its protein product is CASSGSTTLYEQYF.

The chain carries TRBV7-2 and TRBJ1-2, with TRBD1 matching 9 bases. Trimming removed 4 bases from V and 8 bases from J; junction bases left unmatched: 11. The CDR3 totals 15 residues. Germline values: CDR1 SGHTA, CDR2 FQGNSA. The CDR3 sequence: CASSSEPGQGGGYTF. In nucleotides, the CDR3 is TGTGCCAGCAGCTCGGAACCGGGACAGGGTGGGGGCTACACCTTC. Full variable domain (outside the CDR3, taken from reference TRBV7-2 and TRBJ1-2): GAGVSQSPSNKVTEKGKDVELRCDPISGHTALYWYRQSLGQGLEFLIYFQGNSAPDKSGLPSDRFSAERTGGSVSTLTIQRTQQEDSAVYLCASSSEPGQGGGYTFGSGTRLTVV.

V is TRBV6-5 and J is TRBJ2-3; 7 bases are shared with TRBD2. This CDR3 has 16 residues. The germline V gene has CDR1 MNHEY and CDR2 SVGAGI. V gave up 2 bases and J gave up 1 base; unmatched junction bases: 6. DNA for the CDR3: TGTGCCAGCAGTTACACGCGGGAGTTCGGCACAGATACGCAGTATTTT. Protein product: CASSYTREFGTDTQYF.

A word on this clone: Other DNA sequences within the sample encode an identical CDR3. The chain is built from TRBV28 and TRBJ2-6; TRBD1 matches at 8 bases. With 5 bases clipped from V and 0 bases from J, the junction kept 6 bases outside the gene matches. The germline V gene encodes CDR1 MDHEN and CDR2 SYDVKM. The CDR3 runs to 17 residues. CDR3 sequence reads: CASSPGQGISGANVLTF. As DNA, the CDR3 is TGTGCCAGCAGTCCTGGACAGGGTATCTCTGGGGCCAACGTCCTGACTTTC.

The chain carries TRBV9 and TRBJ1-6; TRBD1 aligns across 9 bases. Germline CDR1 SGDLS, CDR2 YYNGEE. Trimming at V came to 3 bases and at J to 7 bases, leaving 8 bases not matched to a gene. The CDR3 has 16 residues. The DNA for the CDR3 is TGTGCCAGCAGCGGCCAGGGACAGGGAAAAAATTCACCCCTCCACTTT. Translating it yields CASSGQGQGKNSPLHF.

The chain recombines TRBV6-5 with TRBJ1-6; the D gene is possibly TRBD1 (6 bases). In germline, CDR1 is MNHEY, CDR2 SVGAGI. This CDR3 comprises 16 residues. Trimming removed 0 bases at V and 6 bases at J, with 12 bases between. Written as DNA, the CDR3 is TGTGCCAGCAGTTACTCGATAATCAGGGGTAATTCACCCCTCCACTTT. Translating gives CASSYSIIRGNSPLHF.

The chain uses TRBV11-2 and TRBJ2-1; 11 positions match TRBD2. Germline-derived CDR1 and CDR2 are SGHAT and FQNNGV. This CDR3 is 15 amino acids long. The ends lost 5 bases at V and 15 bases at J; junction bases unmatched: 15. The chain's CDR3 is CASSQGTSGGERGFF. CDR3 nucleotides: TGTGCCAGCAGCCAAGGGACTAGCGGAGGCGAAAGGGGGTTCTTC.

V usage is TRBV2 and J usage is TRBJ2-5, with D perhaps given as TRBD1 or TRBD2 (5 bases each). CDR3 length: 12 amino acids. V dropped 6 bases and J dropped 5 bases, with 10 bases sitting between them. Germline CDR1 reads SNHLY; CDR2 reads FYNNEI. The CDR3 region is CASRGPGETQYF. The CDR3 bases are TGTGCCAGCAGGGGGCCGGGGGAGACCCAGTACTTC.

This chain joins TRBV6-5 and TRBJ1-2, with D possibly TRBD1 on 6 matching bases. Trimming removed 6 bases from V and 4 bases from J, with 12 bases in between. In germline, CDR1 is MNHEY, CDR2 SVGAGI. This CDR3 has 13 residues. Here the CDR3 reads CASREQGSYGYTF. As DNA, the CDR3 is TGTGCCAGCAGGGAACAGGGAAGCTATGGCTACACCTTC.

This chain connects TRBV6-6 to TRBJ2-7, with TRBD2 matching 7 bases. The germline gives CDR1 MNHNY, CDR2 SVGAGI (reference sequence). This CDR3 comprises 15 residues. V shed 1 base and J 2 bases; nucleotides not matched to a gene: 5. The CDR3 DNA sequence: TGTGCCAGCAGTTACTTTCCGGGAGGAACCTACGAGCAGTACTTC. Residues: CASSYFPGGTYEQYF.

J is TRBJ2-1 and V is TRBV4-3; weak D call: TRBD1 (5 bases). V lost 3 bases and J 0 bases, leaving 12 bases between the germline ends. The CDR3 runs to 16 residues. Germline V gives CDR1 LGHNA, CDR2 YSLEER. The CDR3 spells CASSQDIISSYNEQFF. The CDR3 coding sequence is TGCGCCAGCAGCCAGGACATCATTAGCTCCTACAATGAGCAGTTCTTC.

The chain uses TRBV30 and TRBJ1-2; 7 bases are shared with TRBD1. The J segment lost 4 bases and the V segment lost 3 bases, leaving 8 bases of the junction unmatched. The germline gives CDR1 GTSNPN, CDR2 SVGIG (reference sequence). This CDR3 is built from 14 residues. Here the CDR3 DNA reads TGTGCCTGGAGCACGCTACAGGGGAGCTATGGCTACACCTTC. This sequence encodes CAWSTLQGSYGYTF. The full variable domain, completed using reference TRBV30 and TRBJ1-2, is SQTIHQWPATLVQPVGSPLSLECTVEGTSNPNLYWYRQAAGRGLQLLFYSVGIGQISSEVPQNLSASRPQDRQFILSSKKLLLSDSGFYLCAWSTLQGSYGYTFGSGTRLTVV.

The CDR3 region is CASSPGASSAYEQYF. DNA for the CDR3: TGTGCCAGCTCCCCCGGGGCTAGTTCGGCCTACGAGCAGTACTTC. The chain is built from TRBV18 and TRBJ2-7; either TRBD1 or TRBD2 may supply D (5 bases each). The CDR3 spans 15 residues. Trimming removed 6 bases at V and 2 bases at J, with 17 bases between. Germline CDR1 reads KGHSH; CDR2 reads LQKENI. Together with reference TRBV18 and TRBJ2-7, the CDR3 gives the full variable domain: NAGVMQNPRHLVRRRGQEARLRCSPMKGHSHVYWYRQLPEEGLKFMVYLQKENIIDESGMPKERFSAEFPKEGPSILRIQQVVRGDSAAYFCASSPGASSAYEQYFGPGTRLTVT.

The V gene is TRBV5-1, the J gene TRBJ1-2; 11 bases fit TRBD1. Germline V gene data show CDR1 as SGHRS and CDR2 as YFSETQ. The CDR3 sequence is 14 residues long. V was clipped by 3 bases and J by 7 bases; unmatched bases: 5. The chain's CDR3 is CASSSDRGLGGYTF. DNA for the CDR3: TGCGCCAGCAGCTCGGACAGGGGGCTGGGTGGCTACACCTTC.

Concerning this clone itself: Other DNA sequences in the same sample also yield this CDR3. The V and J genes are TRBV7-9 and TRBJ2-1; 10 bases fit TRBD2. CDR1 and CDR2 (germline): SEHNR, FQNEAQ (reference sequence). The CDR3 length is 17 residues. J lost 3 bases, V lost 1 base, and 6 bases had no gene match. DNA of the CDR3: TGTGCCAGCAGCTTAGTAGGTACTAGCGGGATCTACAATGAGCAGTTCTTC. It is translated as CASSLVGTSGIYNEQFF.

The chain carries TRBV4-3 and TRBJ1-1; D is undetermined. Germline loops: CDR1 LGHNA, CDR2 YSLEER. The V end was cut by 1 base, the J end by 1 base, with 10 bases between. The CDR3 is 15 residues long. DNA of the CDR3: TGCGCCAGCAGCCAAGGTCTGACAAAGAACACTGAAGCTTTCTTT. Encoded protein: CASSQGLTKNTEAFF.

J is TRBJ1-1 and V is TRBV28; 11 nucleotides align to TRBD1. With 7 bases clipped from V and 11 bases from J, the junction kept 6 bases outside the gene matches. Germline values: CDR1 MDHEN, CDR2 SYDVKM. The CDR3 loop spans 12 amino acids. CDR3 nucleotides: TGTGCCAGCACCGGACAGGGGGCGGGGGCTTTCTTT. It is translated as CASTGQGAGAFF.

This clone was picked up one time. This chain links TRBV19 with TRBJ2-5, with 9 nucleotides matching TRBD2. CDR1 LNHDA and CDR2 SQIVND come from the germline V gene (reference sequence). V shed 3 bases, J shed 5 bases, and the junction held 10 bases outside the gene matches. The CDR3 consists of 16 residues. In DNA form, the CDR3 reads TGTGCCAGTAGTATGGAACTACGGACTAGCGTTGAGACCCAGTACTTC. It specifies CASSMELRTSVETQYF.